Sequencing of this T cell receptor (beta chain) was carried out in a study of T cells in Graves' hyperthyroidism and ophthalmopathy. In the study overall: Initial diagnosis, before any treatment, was when peripheral blood was collected.

Researchers amplified the TCR beta CDR3 regions from RNA transcripts. The HTBI primer set was used in a first-round RT-PCR of the TCR CDR3. TCRdb ran MiXCR on the multiplex PCR reads and lists one entry per CDR3 protein. The sample lists 500,000 to 600,000 distinct CDR3 sequences, 20% occurring once. It was uncontrolled infection, other autoimmune disease, pregnancy or lactation that excluded patients. Thyroid ultrasound and orbital computed tomography, with clinical symptoms and serum thyroxine and TRAb, informed diagnoses. The trim removed 0 bases at V and 10 bases at J, leaving 10 bases unmatched. This CDR3 region has 15 residues. CDR1 and CDR2 from the germline V gene are GTSNPN and SVGIG (reference sequence). This clonotype was recorded at least ten times. Its antigen is undetermined. General study findings and limits: Ophthalmopathy and stable hyperthyroidism were told apart by a 13 V-J model.

Sequencing input: blood. This clonotype was obtained from a man aged 40-49 years with Graves' ophthalmopathy. This chain links TRBV30 with TRBJ2-1; TRBD2 aligns across 9 bases. In DNA form, the CDR3 reads TGTGCCTGGAGTGTACAGGCGGGGGGGCAGGGGGAGCAGTTCTTC. Translating gives CAWSVQAGGQGEQFF.